One T cell receptor (beta chain) is described in this entry. No antigen is known for it. This is likely an artifact of a read error, given a far larger clone one base away. The CDR3 length is 13 residues. This specimen comes from a study of T cell repertoires in cytomegalovirus infection. As for the study in general: CMV infection and matching HLA type were both indicated by public TCR beta signatures. Whole-study results and caveats: What dominated the ex vivo response were HLA-C-restricted CMV-specific TCR beta clonotypes. Cumulative public TCR beta family frequency identified CMV carriers with the relevant HLA.

MiXCR, applied by TCRdb to the reads, yields one record per CDR3 protein. Seen here are hundreds of thousands of distinct CDR3 sequences, 31% observed once, and the top ten hold roughly 15%. This clonotype originated in a human donor in good health (CMV status not recorded). Some clones in this sample may be carry-over from other donors' samples. Source material: PBMCs. The chain couples TRBV12-3 or TRBV12-4 to TRBJ1-3; D gene ambiguous. CDR3 protein: CASSLSSGNTLYF. The CDR3 region has the DNA TGTGCCAGCAGTTTATCATCCGGAAACACCCTATATTTT.